This paragraph reports one T cell receptor (beta chain). The junction shows a germline mismatch at one end, possibly a read error. The record originates from a study of blood T cells in healthy people across ages. PCR was performed a second time for about 6 to 11 cycles using a sample-barcoded 5' primer and a J-beta primer mix. TCRdb redid the calling of the 5' RACE reads with MiXCR, one entry per CDR3 protein. The sample carries approximately 960,000 distinct CDR3 sequences, about 28% recorded once. Germline loops: CDR1 MDHEN, CDR2 SYDVKM. The CDR3 has 13 residues. In addition, the sample was reused for a study of T cells of mothers and their children.

This sequence originates from a middle-aged woman in good health. Source material: blood. The genes are TRBV28 and TRBJ2-7; a possible D gene is TRBD1 (5 bases). CDR3 region: CASLKQAPYEQYF. The DNA for the CDR3 is TGCGCCAGCCTTAAACAGGCACCCTACGAGCAGTACTTC. Complete variable domain (other parts from reference TRBV28 and TRBJ2-7): DVKVTQSSRYLVKRTGEKVFLECVQDMDHENMFWYRQDPGLGLRLIYFSYDVKMKEKGDIPEGYSVSREKKERFSLILESASTNQTSMYLCASLKQAPYEQYFGPGTRLTVT.